The rows below give T cell receptor beta chains drawn from one sample of a study of control samples from healthy donors and cancer patients. Assay: immunoSEQ multiplex PCR; the TCRdb copy retains only in-frame clones and omits some. The sample has around 52,000 clones, about 91% seen once. Specimen: PBMCs. The receptor set was obtained from a man younger than 40 with colorectal cancer. Both conserved end residues are part of each CDR3.

TRBV30 15 CAWSVGGYSNQPQHF
TRBV6-4 14 CASSEGPLTDTQYF
TRBV5-4 19 CASSDKILTGYRSGNTIYF
TRBV29-1 15 CSVGLRQGVGTEAFF
TRBV12-3/TRBV12-4 13 CASRTGSNQPQHF
TRBV7-2 14 CASSSGTALDEQYF
TRBV7-2 15 CASSLVGGPSYGYTF
TRBV11-2 15 CASSPGATTNYGYTF
TRBV5-1 16 CASSPKGGNSGNTIYF
TRBV7-9 17 CASSSQNRVGTYNEQFF
TRBV14 17 CASTRGQGGLRDTEAFF
TRBV4-1 18 CASSQRTLALTGDTEAFF
TRBV19 17 CASSTSPTGGSGNTIYF
TRBV30 13 CAWTVARYNEQFF
TRBV6-5 16 CASSYSRLHLNTEAFF
TRBV30 15 CAGSSGTVGTGELFF